The 10 T cell receptor beta chains reported below all come from one sample, sequenced in a study of shared clonotypes between healthy human individuals. Repertoires were generated with immunoSEQ multiplex PCR, while TCRdb's copy carries only in-frame clones and drops some. The repertoire holds about a million clones, with approximately 77% as singletons. Material: memory CD4+ T cells from PBMCs. Subset here: CD45RA-negative fraction. These receptors came from a man aged 18 to 30 in good health. Some clones in this sample may be carry-over from other donors' samples.

With regard to this clone: Distinct nucleotide sequences in the sample also encode this CDR3. The chain carries TRBV15 and TRBJ2-1; 8 positions match TRBD1. The CDR3 runs 15 residues. J lost 0 bases, V lost 5 bases, and 3 bases had no gene match. Germline V gives CDR1 LNHNV, CDR2 YYDKDF (reference sequence). CDR3 loop: CATSRDRSSYNEQFF. CDR3 coding DNA: TGTGCCACCAGCCGGGACAGGAGCTCCTACAATGAGCAGTTCTTC. The whole variable domain, filled in from reference TRBV15 and TRBJ2-1, reads DAMVIQNPRYQVTQFGKPVTLSCSQTLNHNVMYWYQQKSSQAPKLLFHYYDKDFNNEADTPDNFQSRRPNTSFCFLDIRSPGLGDTAMYLCATSRDRSSYNEQFFGPGTRLTVL.

This clone was counted a few times. The chain employs TRBV5-8 and TRBJ1-1; D unresolved. The CDR3 runs to 12 residues. V dropped 2 bases and J dropped 7 bases, with 9 bases sitting between them. CDR1 and CDR2 (germline): SGHTS, YDEGEE. CDR3 nucleotides: TGTGCCAGCAGCTTCTCCGGGAGTGAAGCTTTCTTT. Translated, it gives CASSFSGSEAFF.

This rearrangement joins TRBV5-1 to TRBJ1-2; D not resolved. The CDR3 totals 14 residues. Trimming took 4 bases from V and 7 from J, leaving 17 bases between them. CDR1 and CDR2 (germline): SGHRS, YFSETQ. The CDR3: CASSPSPDAGGYTF. The CDR3 nucleotides read TGCGCCAGCAGCCCATCCCCGGACGCTGGTGGCTACACCTTC.

For this clone: A single base separates this from a much larger clone, so it may be a read error. The rearrangement links TRBV10-3 to TRBJ2-7; D might be TRBD1 or TRBD2, each matching 5 bases. The CDR3 is made up of 15 amino acids. Germline loops: CDR1 ENHRY, CDR2 SYGVKD. The CDR3 protein is CATSEGPSSSYEQYF. The CDR3 nucleotides read TGTGCCACCAGTGAGGGGCCTTCGTCGTCCTACGAGCAGTACTTC.

CDR3 DNA: TGTGCCAGCAGCCCCACTAGGGACGAGCAGTACTTC. Amino acid sequence: CASSPTRDEQYF. J is TRBJ2-7 and V is TRBV7-9; possibly TRBD2 for D (5 bases). Per germline, CDR1 SEHNR and CDR2 FQNEAQ (reference sequence). The V gene lost 5 bases and the J gene lost 5 bases, with 10 bases spanning the gap. The CDR3 sequence is 12 residues long. The complete variable domain, with remaining parts taken from reference TRBV7-9 and TRBJ2-7, reads DTGVSQNPRHKITKRGQNVTFRCDPISEHNRLYWYRQTLGQGPEFLTYFQNEAQLEKSRLLSDRFSAERPKGSFSTLEIQRTEQGDSAMYLCASSPTRDEQYFGPGTRLTVT.

This chain links TRBV12-5 with TRBJ2-2, with 10 nucleotides matching TRBD2. The CDR3 length is 15 residues. Germline lookup yields CDR1 LGHNT and CDR2 FRNRAP. With 7 bases clipped from V and 0 bases from J, the junction kept 2 bases outside the gene matches. The CDR3 is CASALAGANTGELFF. For the CDR3, the DNA is TGTGCTAGTGCCCTAGCGGGGGCGAACACCGGGGAGCTGTTTTTT.

The chain employs TRBV29-1 and TRBJ2-5; a possible D gene is TRBD2 (6 bases). Trimming cost V 4 bases and J 1 base, with 10 bases left between them. Germline assignment: CDR1 SQVTM and CDR2 ANQGSEA. CDR3 size: 13 residues. CDR3 sequence: CSVVGGSQETQYF. The DNA of the CDR3 is TGCAGCGTTGTGGGGGGATCCCAAGAGACCCAGTACTTC.

The chain recombines TRBV28 with TRBJ2-7; 11 nucleotides align to TRBD2. The CDR3 length is 14 residues. V lost 7 bases and J lost 4; bases outside the gene matches: 6. Germline V lookup: CDR1 MDHEN, CDR2 SYDVKM. Here the CDR3 reads CASITSGRGYEQYF. The CDR3 nucleotides read TGTGCCAGCATTACTAGCGGGAGAGGGTACGAGCAGTACTTC.

This chain connects TRBV10-3 to TRBJ1-2; the D gene is possibly TRBD1 (6 bases). CDR3 length equals 14 residues. Trimming shortened V by 3 bases and J by 3 bases, and 11 bases separated the two germline ends. Per the germline V gene, CDR1 is ENHRY and CDR2 is SYGVKD. CDR3 DNA: TGTGCCATCAGTGAAAGACAGGATTACTATGGCTACACCTTC. The encoded protein is CAISERQDYYGYTF.

The rearrangement joins TRBV7-3 to TRBJ2-1; D unresolved. This CDR3 region has 14 residues. V lost 1 base to trimming and J lost 2 bases, with 6 bases between them. CDR1 and CDR2 (germline): SGHTA, FQGTGA. The CDR3 loop reads CASSLNPAYNEQFF. CDR3 bases: TGTGCCAGCAGCTTAAATCCGGCCTACAATGAGCAGTTCTTC.